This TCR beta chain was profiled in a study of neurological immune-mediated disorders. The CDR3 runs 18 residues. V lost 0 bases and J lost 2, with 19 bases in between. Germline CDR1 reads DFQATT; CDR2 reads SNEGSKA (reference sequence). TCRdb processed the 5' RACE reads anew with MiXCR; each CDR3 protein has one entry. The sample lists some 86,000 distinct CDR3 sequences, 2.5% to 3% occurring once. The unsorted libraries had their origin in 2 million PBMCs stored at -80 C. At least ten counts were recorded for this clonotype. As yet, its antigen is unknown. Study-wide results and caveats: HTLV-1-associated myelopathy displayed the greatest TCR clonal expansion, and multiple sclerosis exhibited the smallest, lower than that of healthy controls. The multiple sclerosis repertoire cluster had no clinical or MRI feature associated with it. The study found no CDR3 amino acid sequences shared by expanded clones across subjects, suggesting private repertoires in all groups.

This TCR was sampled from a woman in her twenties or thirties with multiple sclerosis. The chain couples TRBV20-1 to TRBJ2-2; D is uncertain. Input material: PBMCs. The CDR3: CSARDKVIWTANTGELFF. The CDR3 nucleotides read TGCAGTGCTAGAGATAAGGTGATATGGACGGCAAACACCGGGGAGCTGTTTTTT.